One sample yielded the 2 T cell receptor beta chains listed below, sequenced in a study of identical twins. TCRdb independently ran MiXCR on the 5' RACE reads; one entry per CDR3 protein. This sample carries nearly 900,000 distinct CDR3 sequences, roughly an eighth of them seen once, and the ten largest clones take around 1.6%. The data also belong to a second study, concerning yellow fever vaccine responses in identical twins.

The sequencing sample was made of PBMCs. These receptors were collected from a woman aged 18-29 years in good health.

This chain connects TRBV18 to TRBJ2-7; 8 nucleotides match TRBD2. V was clipped by 3 bases and J by 0 bases; unmatched bases: 1. The CDR3 has 14 amino acids. Per the germline V gene, CDR1 is KGHSH and CDR2 is LQKENI. CDR3 in DNA: TGTGCCAGCTCACCTAGCGGGGACTCCTACGAGCAGTACGTC. Residues: CASSPSGDSYEQYV.

The V gene is TRBV6-1, the J gene TRBJ2-5; unclear D gene. The CDR3 spans 17 residues. Germline V gene sequence: CDR1 MNHNS, CDR2 SASEGT. Trimming stripped 0 bases from V and 5 bases from J, with 19 bases between. CDR3 protein: CASSEAKEVQTGETQYF. CDR3 coding DNA: TGTGCCAGCAGTGAAGCGAAGGAAGTTCAAACTGGGGAGACCCAGTACTTC.